The present T cell receptor beta chain was sequenced within a study of blood T cell repertoires in COVID-19. Turning to the study itself: Acute and convalescent COVID-19 samples came from the United States, Italy and Spain. PBMCs, B-cell-depleted T cells, or T cells provided the cDNA or gDNA that made up the material.

Study members were between roughly 18 and 100 years old and lived in 20 to 30 US regions. Profiling relied on immunoSEQ multiplex PCR, and the TCRdb table lists in-frame clones only, not all of them. Of 260,000 or so clones in the sample, roughly 87% were seen once. Per the germline V gene, CDR1 is SGHNT and CDR2 is YENEEA. The CDR3 totals 13 residues. Trimming took off 0 bases at V and 9 bases at J, with 11 bases between the two ends. The TCR comes from a woman younger than 45 with acute COVID-19. The material sequenced was PBMCs or T cells enriched from blood (not recorded which). V is TRBV11-3 and J is TRBJ1-1; weak D call: TRBD1 (6 bases). CDR3 region: CASSLDQQGKAFF. CDR3 sequence (DNA): TGTGCCAGCAGCTTAGACCAACAGGGTAAAGCTTTCTTT.